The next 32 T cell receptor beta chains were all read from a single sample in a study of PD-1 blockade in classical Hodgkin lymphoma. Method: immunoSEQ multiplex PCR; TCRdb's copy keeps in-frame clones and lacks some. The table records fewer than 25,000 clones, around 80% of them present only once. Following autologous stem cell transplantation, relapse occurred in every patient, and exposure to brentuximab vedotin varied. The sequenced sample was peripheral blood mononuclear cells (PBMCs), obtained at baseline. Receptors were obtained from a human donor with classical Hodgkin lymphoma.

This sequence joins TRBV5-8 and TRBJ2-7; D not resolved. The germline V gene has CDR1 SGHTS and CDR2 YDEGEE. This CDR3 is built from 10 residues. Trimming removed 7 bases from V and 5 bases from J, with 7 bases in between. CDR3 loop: CASVLNEQYF. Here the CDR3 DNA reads TGTGCCAGCGTTCTTAACGAGCAGTACTTC.

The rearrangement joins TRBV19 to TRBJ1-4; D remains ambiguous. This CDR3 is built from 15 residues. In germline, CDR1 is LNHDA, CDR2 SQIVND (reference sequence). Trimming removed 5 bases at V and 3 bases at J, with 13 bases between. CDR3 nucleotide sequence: TGTGCCAGTAGTCCGGGGAAGGTAGCTAATGAAAAACTGTTTTTT. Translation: CASSPGKVANEKLFF.

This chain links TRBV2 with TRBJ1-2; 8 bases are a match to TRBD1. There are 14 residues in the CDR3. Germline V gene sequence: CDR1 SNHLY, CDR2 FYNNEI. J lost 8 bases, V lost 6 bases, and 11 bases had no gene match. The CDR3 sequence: CASSQGTGVVGYTF. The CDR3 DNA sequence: TGTGCCAGCAGCCAAGGGACAGGTGTGGTCGGCTACACCTTC.

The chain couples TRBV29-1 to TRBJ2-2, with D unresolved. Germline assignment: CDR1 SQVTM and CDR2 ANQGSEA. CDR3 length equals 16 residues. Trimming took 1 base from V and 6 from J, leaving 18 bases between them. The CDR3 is CSVEGSDSLDAGELFF. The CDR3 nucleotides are TGCAGCGTTGAAGGTTCCGATTCACTGGACGCCGGGGAGCTGTTTTTT.

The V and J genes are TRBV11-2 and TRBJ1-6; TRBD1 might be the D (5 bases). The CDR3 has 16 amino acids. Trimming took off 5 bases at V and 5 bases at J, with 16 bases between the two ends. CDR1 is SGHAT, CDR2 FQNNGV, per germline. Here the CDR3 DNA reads TGTGCCAGCAGCCTAAACCGACAGCCCAATAATTCACCCCTCCACTTT. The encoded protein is CASSLNRQPNNSPLHF.

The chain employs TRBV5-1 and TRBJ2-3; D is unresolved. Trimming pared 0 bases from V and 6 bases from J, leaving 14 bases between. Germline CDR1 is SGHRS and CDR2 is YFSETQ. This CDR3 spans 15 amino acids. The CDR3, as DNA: TGCGCCAGCAGCTTGGCCAGTCAGGCAGTTGATACGCAGTATTTT. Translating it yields CASSLASQAVDTQYF.

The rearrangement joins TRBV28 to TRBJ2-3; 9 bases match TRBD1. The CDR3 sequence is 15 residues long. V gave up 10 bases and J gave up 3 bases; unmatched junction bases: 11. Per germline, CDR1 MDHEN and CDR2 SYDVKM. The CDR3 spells CAITRGTGLTDTQYF. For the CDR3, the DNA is TGTGCCATCACTCGTGGGACAGGGCTTACAGATACGCAGTATTTT. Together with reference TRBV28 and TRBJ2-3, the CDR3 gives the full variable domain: DVKVTQSSRYLVKRTGEKVFLECVQDMDHENMFWYRQDPGLGLRLIYFSYDVKMKEKGDIPEGYSVSREKKERFSLILESASTNQTSMYLCAITRGTGLTDTQYFGPGTRLTVL.

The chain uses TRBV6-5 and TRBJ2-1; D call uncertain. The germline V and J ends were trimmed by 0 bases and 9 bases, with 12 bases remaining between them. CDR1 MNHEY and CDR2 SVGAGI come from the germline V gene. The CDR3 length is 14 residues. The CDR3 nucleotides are TGTGCCAGCAGTTACTCGATTGGCGGAATTGAGCAGTTCTTC. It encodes CASSYSIGGIEQFF.

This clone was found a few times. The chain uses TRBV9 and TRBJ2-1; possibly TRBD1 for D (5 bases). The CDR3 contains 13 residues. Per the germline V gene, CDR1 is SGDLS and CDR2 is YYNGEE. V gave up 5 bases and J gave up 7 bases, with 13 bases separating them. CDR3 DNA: TGTGCCAGCAGTCTTCAGGCAGGGAATGAGCAGTTCTTC. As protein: CASSLQAGNEQFF.

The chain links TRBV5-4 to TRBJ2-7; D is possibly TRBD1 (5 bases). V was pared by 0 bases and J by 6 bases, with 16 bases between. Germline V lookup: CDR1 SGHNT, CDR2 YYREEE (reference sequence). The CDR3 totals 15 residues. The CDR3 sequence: CASSLGQGQMGEQYF. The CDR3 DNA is TGTGCCAGCAGCTTGGGGCAGGGCCAAATGGGCGAGCAGTACTTC.

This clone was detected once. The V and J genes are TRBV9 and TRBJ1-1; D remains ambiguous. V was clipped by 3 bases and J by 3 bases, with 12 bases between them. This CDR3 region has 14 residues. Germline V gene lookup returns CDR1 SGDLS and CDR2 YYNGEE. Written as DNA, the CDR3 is TGTGCCAGCAGCGCGTCGTCCGGGGACACTGAAGCTTTCTTT. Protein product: CASSASSGDTEAFF.

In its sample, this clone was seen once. This CDR3 is CASRGDSFSGNTIYF. CDR3 DNA sequence: TGTGCCAGCAGGGGGGACAGTTTCTCTGGAAACACCATATATTTT. V and J are TRBV28 and TRBJ1-3, with 7 bases matching TRBD1. Germline V gene sequence: CDR1 MDHEN, CDR2 SYDVKM. This CDR3 is 15 amino acids long. With 6 bases clipped from V and 0 bases from J, the junction kept 5 bases outside the gene matches.

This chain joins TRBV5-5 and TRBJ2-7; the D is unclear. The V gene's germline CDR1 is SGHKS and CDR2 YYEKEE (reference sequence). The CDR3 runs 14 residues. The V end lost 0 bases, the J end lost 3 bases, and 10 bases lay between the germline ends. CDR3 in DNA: TGTGCCAGCAGCTTGGTCGGGTTTATCTACGAGCAGTACTTC. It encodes CASSLVGFIYEQYF.

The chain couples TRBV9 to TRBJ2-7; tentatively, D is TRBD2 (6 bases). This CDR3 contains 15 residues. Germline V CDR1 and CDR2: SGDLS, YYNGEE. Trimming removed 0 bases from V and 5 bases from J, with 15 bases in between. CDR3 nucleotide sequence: TGTGCCAGCAGCGTAGGCGGGGTAAACCACCACGAGCAGTACTTC. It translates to CASSVGGVNHHEQYF.

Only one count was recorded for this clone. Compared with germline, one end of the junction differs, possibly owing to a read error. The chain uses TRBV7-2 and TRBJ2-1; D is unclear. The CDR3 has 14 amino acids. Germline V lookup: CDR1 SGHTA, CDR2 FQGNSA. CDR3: CASTLERLYNEQFF. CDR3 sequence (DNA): TGTGCCAGCACCTTAGAAAGGCTCTACAATGAGCAGTTCTTC.

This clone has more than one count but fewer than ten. CDR3 in amino acids: CASDKTGHNSPLHF. CDR3 sequence (DNA): TGTGCCAGCGACAAGACAGGCCATAATTCACCCCTCCACTTT. The J gene is TRBJ1-6, the V gene TRBV2, with TRBD1 as a possible D gene (6 bases). V lost 8 bases and J 5 bases, leaving 13 bases between the germline ends. This CDR3 has 14 amino acids. Germline V lookup: CDR1 SNHLY, CDR2 FYNNEI.

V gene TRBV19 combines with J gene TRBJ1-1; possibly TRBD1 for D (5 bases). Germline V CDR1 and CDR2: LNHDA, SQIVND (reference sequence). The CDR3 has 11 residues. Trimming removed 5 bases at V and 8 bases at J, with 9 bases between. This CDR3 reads CASSVWGEAFF. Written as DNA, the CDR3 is TGTGCCAGTAGTGTATGGGGCGAAGCTTTCTTT. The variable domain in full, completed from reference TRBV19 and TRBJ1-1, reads DGGITQSPKYLFRKEGQNVTLSCEQNLNHDAMYWYRQDPGQGLRLIYYSQIVNDFQKGDIAEGYSVSREKKESFPLTVTSAQKNPTAFYLCASSVWGEAFFGQGTRLTVV.

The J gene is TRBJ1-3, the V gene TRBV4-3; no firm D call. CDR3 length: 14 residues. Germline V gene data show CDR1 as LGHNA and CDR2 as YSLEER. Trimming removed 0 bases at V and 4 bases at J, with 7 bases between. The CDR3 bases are TGCGCCAGCAGCCAAGATCTAGCCGGAAACACCATATATTTT. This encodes CASSQDLAGNTIYF.

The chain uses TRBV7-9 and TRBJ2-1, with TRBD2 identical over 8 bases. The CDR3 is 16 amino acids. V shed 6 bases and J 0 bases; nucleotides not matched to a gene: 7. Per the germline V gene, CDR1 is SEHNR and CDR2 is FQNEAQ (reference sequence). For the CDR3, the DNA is TGTGCCAGCAGGGCCCGGGGGGGTTCCTCCTACAATGAGCAGTTCTTC. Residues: CASRARGGSSYNEQFF.

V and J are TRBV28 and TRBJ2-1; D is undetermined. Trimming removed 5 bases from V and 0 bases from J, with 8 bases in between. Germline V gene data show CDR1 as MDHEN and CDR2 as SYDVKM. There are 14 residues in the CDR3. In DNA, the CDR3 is TGTGCCAGCAGTCCCTACCTCTCCTACAATGAGCAGTTCTTC. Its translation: CASSPYLSYNEQFF.

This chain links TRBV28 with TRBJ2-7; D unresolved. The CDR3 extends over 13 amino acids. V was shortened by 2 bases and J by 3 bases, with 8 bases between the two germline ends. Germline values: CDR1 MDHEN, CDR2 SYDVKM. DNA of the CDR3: TGTGCCAGCAGTTTAGTGAAAGACTACGAGCAGTACTTC. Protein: CASSLVKDYEQYF.

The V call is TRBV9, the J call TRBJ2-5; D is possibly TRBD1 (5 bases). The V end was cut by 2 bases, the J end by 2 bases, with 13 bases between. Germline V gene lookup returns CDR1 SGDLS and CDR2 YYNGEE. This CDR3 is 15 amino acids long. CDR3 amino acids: CASSVDSAIQETQYF. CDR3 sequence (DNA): TGTGCCAGCAGCGTCGACAGCGCCATTCAAGAGACCCAGTACTTC.

CDR3 loop: CASSQPGQGFYEQYF. DNA for the CDR3: TGCGCCAGCAGCCAACCGGGACAGGGTTTTTACGAGCAGTACTTC. The V call is TRBV4-3, the J call TRBJ2-7; the match to TRBD1 covers 9 bases. Unmatched junction bases numbered 6, after V lost 2 bases and J lost 4 bases. The CDR3 spans 15 residues. The germline gives CDR1 LGHNA, CDR2 YSLEER.

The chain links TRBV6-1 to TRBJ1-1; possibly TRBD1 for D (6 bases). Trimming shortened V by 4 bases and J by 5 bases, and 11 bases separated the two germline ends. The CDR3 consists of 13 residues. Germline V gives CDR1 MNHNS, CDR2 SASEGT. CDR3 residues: CASSARGRTEAFF. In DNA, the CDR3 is TGTGCCAGCAGTGCCAGGGGTAGGACTGAAGCTTTCTTT.

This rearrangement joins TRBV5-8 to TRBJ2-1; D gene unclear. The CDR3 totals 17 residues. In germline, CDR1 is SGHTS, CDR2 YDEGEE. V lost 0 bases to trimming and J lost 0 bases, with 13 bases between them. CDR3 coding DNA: TGTGCCAGCAGCTTGGTGTGGCGGAGAAGCTCCTACAATGAGCAGTTCTTC. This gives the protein CASSLVWRRSSYNEQFF. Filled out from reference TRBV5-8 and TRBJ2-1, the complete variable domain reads EAGVTQSPTHLIKTRGQQATLRCSPISGHTSVYWYQQALGLGLQFLLWYDEGEERNRGNFPPRFSGRQFPNYSSELNVNALELEDSALYLCASSLVWRRSSYNEQFFGPGTRLTVL.

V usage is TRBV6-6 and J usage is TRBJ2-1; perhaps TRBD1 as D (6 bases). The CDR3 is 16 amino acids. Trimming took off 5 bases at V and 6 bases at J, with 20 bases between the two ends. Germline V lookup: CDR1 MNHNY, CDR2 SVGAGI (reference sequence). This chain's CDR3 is CASSRTVLDLGNEQFF. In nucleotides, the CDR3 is TGTGCCAGCAGTCGGACAGTCTTGGACCTGGGCAATGAGCAGTTCTTC.

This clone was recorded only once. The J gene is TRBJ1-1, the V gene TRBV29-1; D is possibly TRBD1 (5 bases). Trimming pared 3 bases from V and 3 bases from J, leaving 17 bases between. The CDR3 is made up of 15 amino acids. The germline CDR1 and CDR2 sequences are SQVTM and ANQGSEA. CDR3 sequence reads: CSVDGHLQGDTEAFF. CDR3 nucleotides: TGCAGCGTTGATGGTCACCTCCAAGGGGACACTGAAGCTTTCTTT. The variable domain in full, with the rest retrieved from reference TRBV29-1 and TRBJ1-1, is SAVISQKPSRDICQRGTSLTIQCQVDSQVTMMFWYRQQPGQSLTLIATANQGSEATYESGFVIDKFPISRPNLTFSTLTVSNMSPEDSSIYLCSVDGHLQGDTEAFFGQGTRLTVV.

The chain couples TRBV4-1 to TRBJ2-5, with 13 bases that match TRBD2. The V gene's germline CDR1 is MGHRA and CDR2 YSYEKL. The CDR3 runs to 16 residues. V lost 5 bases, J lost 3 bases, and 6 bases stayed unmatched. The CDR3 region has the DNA TGCGCCAGCAGCGTCTCCGGGACTAGCGGGGAAGAGACCCAGTACTTC. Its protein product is CASSVSGTSGEETQYF.

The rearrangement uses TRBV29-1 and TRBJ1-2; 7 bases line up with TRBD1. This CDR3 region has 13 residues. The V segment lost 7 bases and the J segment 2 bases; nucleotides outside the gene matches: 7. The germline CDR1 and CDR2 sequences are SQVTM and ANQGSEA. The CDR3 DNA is TGCAGCGCCTGGACAGGCATAAACTATGGCTACACCTTC. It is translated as CSAWTGINYGYTF.

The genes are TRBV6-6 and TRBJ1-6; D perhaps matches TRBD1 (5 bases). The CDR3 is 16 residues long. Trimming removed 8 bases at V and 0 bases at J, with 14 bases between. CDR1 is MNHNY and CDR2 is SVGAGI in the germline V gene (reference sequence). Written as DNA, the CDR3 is TGTGCCAGCGCTACAGGCCTCAGCTCCTATAATTCACCCCTCCACTTT. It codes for CASATGLSSYNSPLHF.

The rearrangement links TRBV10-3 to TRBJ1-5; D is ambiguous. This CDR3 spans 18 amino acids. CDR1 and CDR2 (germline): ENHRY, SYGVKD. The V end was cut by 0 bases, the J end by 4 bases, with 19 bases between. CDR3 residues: CAISESSIVGVSNQPQHF. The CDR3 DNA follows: TGTGCCATCAGTGAGTCGAGCATCGTAGGTGTTTCGAATCAGCCCCAGCATTTT.

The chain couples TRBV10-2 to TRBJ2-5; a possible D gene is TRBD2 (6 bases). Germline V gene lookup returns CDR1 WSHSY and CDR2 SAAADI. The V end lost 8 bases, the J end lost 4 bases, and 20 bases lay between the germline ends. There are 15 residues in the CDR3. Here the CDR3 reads CASSTGDWTPETQYF. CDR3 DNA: TGCGCCAGCTCGACCGGGGACTGGACCCCAGAGACCCAGTACTTC.